A selection of T cell receptor beta chains follows, all from one sample in a study of blood T cell repertoires in COVID-19. Sequenced by immunoSEQ multiplex PCR; TCRdb stores in-frame clones only, minus some. Of approximately 190,000 clones in the sample, approximately 80% were seen once. The sequenced sample consisted of peripheral blood. These receptors all come from a man between 60 and 70 years old with acute or convalescent COVID-19. The CDR3 runs from the conserved cysteine through the conserved F or W. The listing skips clone size in some rows; elsewhere it reads once, few, many or a size class.

j_call,clone_size,v_call,cdr3_aa
TRBJ2-1,-,TRBV6-5,CASSYSGRMTYNEQFF
-,-,TRBV19,CASSTLTLQHF
TRBJ2-2,-,TRBV6-5,CASRETVNTGELFF
TRBJ1-6,once,TRBV11-2,CASSLVGTGNSPLHF
TRBJ1-1,once,TRBV5-1,CASSTTQGAGTEAFF
TRBJ1-4,-,TRBV6-5,CASSPGQGGEKLFF
TRBJ1-1,few,TRBV6-5,CASSYGTAYTEAFF
TRBJ2-3,-,TRBV7-2,CASSLVGTDTQYF
TRBJ2-7,-,TRBV6-5,CASSQTLDRSYEQYF
TRBJ2-2,-,TRBV10-2,CASSLKSLRAIPGELFF
TRBJ1-4,-,TRBV2,CASSIRGTNEKLFF
TRBJ1-1,-,TRBV4-1,CASSQVLGVNTEAFF
TRBJ1-1,-,TRBV28,CATLTGRVGTEAFF
TRBJ1-6,few,TRBV4-1,CASSQAAGGSPLHF
TRBJ1-1,-,TRBV7-2,CASSLQKGAGTEAFF
TRBJ2-5,-,TRBV25-1,CASSELGQGETQYF
TRBJ2-7,-,TRBV24-1,CATSDSRRSSPYEQYF
TRBJ2-3,-,TRBV3-1/TRBV3-2,CASSQDPGLAGVGDTQYF
TRBJ2-2,once,TRBV2,CASSPDRGRGELFF
TRBJ1-4,-,TRBV7-6,CASSLETTGTNEKLFF
TRBJ2-5,-,TRBV7-9,CASSLVRGPETQYF
TRBJ2-7,-,TRBV19,CASSSRSGGSPYEQYF
TRBJ1-2,-,TRBV25-1,CASSGTGWAYGYTF
TRBJ1-5,-,TRBV19,CASSIRGQVGNQPQHF